A single sample is the source of the 26 T cell receptor beta chains below, sequenced in a study of shared clonotypes between healthy human individuals. Clones were read by immunoSEQ multiplex PCR, and TCRdb kept only the in-frame ones, dropping some. The data contain over 700,000 clones, approximately 72% of them seen just once; the ten biggest clones take up more than 1.5%. Sequenced: memory CD4+ T cells sorted from blood. The subset: CD45RA-negative fraction. These receptors originate from a woman aged 25 to 39 in good health.

The table lists this clone with many counts. The rearrangement uses TRBV5-1 and TRBJ2-7; the D gene is possibly TRBD2 (6 bases). This CDR3 is 15 amino acids long. The V end lost 0 bases, the J end lost 2 bases, and 12 bases lay between the germline ends. CDR1 and CDR2 (germline): SGHRS, YFSETQ. Here the CDR3 DNA reads TGCGCCAGCAGCTTGGATCCGGGGGAGGCCTACGAGCAGTACTTC. Translating it yields CASSLDPGEAYEQYF. Supplemented by reference TRBV5-1 and TRBJ2-7, the full variable domain reads KAGVTQTPRYLIKTRGQQVTLSCSPISGHRSVSWYQQTPGQGLQFLFEYFSETQRNKGNFPGRFSGRQFSNSRSEMNVSTLELGDSALYLCASSLDPGEAYEQYFGPGTRLTVT.

The chain joins TRBV11-2 to TRBJ2-1; 9 nucleotides agree with TRBD2. The germline V gene encodes CDR1 SGHAT and CDR2 FQNNGV. The junction had 9 bases not matched to a gene; V was cut back by 0 bases and J by 0 bases. The CDR3 totals 19 residues. CDR3 sequence: CASSLDVSSGVSSYNEQFF. CDR3 DNA: TGTGCCAGCAGCTTAGATGTTTCTAGCGGGGTTAGCTCCTACAATGAGCAGTTCTTC. Full variable domain (outside the CDR3, taken from reference TRBV11-2 and TRBJ2-1): EAGVAQSPRYKIIEKRQSVAFWCNPISGHATLYWYQQILGQGPKLLIQFQNNGVVDDSQLPKDRFSAERLKGVDSTLKIQPAKLEDSAVYLCASSLDVSSGVSSYNEQFFGPGTRLTVL.

Here the CDR3 reads CRRQPSGTSGRWCSNEQFF. CDR3 DNA: TGCAGGCGACAACCCTCCGGGACTAGCGGGAGATGGTGTAGTAATGAGCAGTTCTTC. The rearrangement uses TRBV29-1 and TRBJ2-1; the match to TRBD2 covers 14 bases. In germline, CDR1 is SQVTM, CDR2 ANQGSEA. The CDR3 runs to 19 residues.

This clone was observed once. The chain joins TRBV6-1 to TRBJ1-1, with D perhaps matching TRBD1 (6 bases). Germline-derived CDR1 and CDR2 are MNHNS and SASEGT. The CDR3 totals 14 residues. The V gene lost 7 bases and the J gene lost 3 bases, with 15 bases spanning the gap. The CDR3 coding sequence is TGTGCCAGCATCAGCCAGGGGTGGGACACTGAAGCTTTCTTT. Protein product: CASISQGWDTEAFF.

This chain joins TRBV19 and TRBJ2-7; tentatively, D is TRBD2 (5 bases). This CDR3 has 15 residues. The V end was cut by 5 bases, the J end by 4 bases, with 18 bases between. Germline loops: CDR1 LNHDA, CDR2 SQIVND (reference sequence). In nucleotides, the CDR3 is TGTGCCAGTAGTGTAATCAACTCGGGAAGGTACGAGCAGTACTTC. This codes for CASSVINSGRYEQYF.

This clone has a single count. The chain is built from TRBV5-1 and TRBJ2-6; D not resolved. V lost 5 bases and J 2 bases, leaving 5 bases between the germline ends. The CDR3 length is 13 residues. CDR1 is SGHRS, CDR2 YFSETQ, per germline. The CDR3 DNA reads TGCGCCAGCAGTGAAACTGGGGCCAACGTCCTGACTTTC. It yields the protein CASSETGANVLTF.

This clone was found a few times. The CDR3 loop is CASSYGGTPPYEQYF. As DNA, the CDR3 is TGTGCCAGCAGTTACGGCGGGACTCCTCCCTACGAGCAGTACTTC. The chain recombines TRBV6-5 with TRBJ2-7; perhaps TRBD2 as D (6 bases). V was pared by 2 bases and J by 2 bases, with 13 bases between. In germline, CDR1 is MNHEY, CDR2 SVGAGI. The CDR3 has 15 residues.

The CDR3: CASSLLSGNQETQYF. The CDR3, as DNA: TGTGCCAGCAGCTTACTTAGCGGGAACCAAGAGACCCAGTACTTC. V is TRBV5-6 and J is TRBJ2-5; 8 bases line up with TRBD2. V lost 2 bases and J lost 0; bases outside the gene matches: 3. The CDR3 contains 15 residues. Germline V gene sequence: CDR1 SGHDT, CDR2 YYEEEE.

This clone has more than one count but fewer than ten. The chain recombines TRBV27 with TRBJ2-7; TRBD1 agrees at 7 bases. Germline lookup yields CDR1 MNHEY and CDR2 SMNVEV (reference sequence). The V gene end was trimmed by 6 bases and the J gene end by 3 bases; junction bases not matched to a gene: 20. The CDR3 length is 18 residues. The CDR3 nucleotides read TGTGCCAGCAGCAAGACAGGGAATCTTAACATCAACGTCTACGAGCAGTACTTC. Protein: CASSKTGNLNINVYEQYF.

Only a few counts were recorded for this clone. This chain links TRBV7-2 with TRBJ2-5; tentatively, D is TRBD1 (6 bases). The CDR3 contains 16 residues. Deletions cut 2 bases from V and 1 base from J, with 14 bases between. CDR1 is SGHTA, CDR2 FQGNSA, per germline. The CDR3 bases are TGTGCCAGCAGCTTAAGTATGGGGGCGGGCCAAGAGACCCAGTACTTC. Its protein product is CASSLSMGAGQETQYF.

The chain is built from TRBV5-1 and TRBJ2-1, with TRBD2 matching 15 bases. The germline V gene has CDR1 SGHRS and CDR2 YFSETQ. The ends lost 5 bases at V and 8 bases at J; junction bases unmatched: 8. The CDR3 is made up of 16 amino acids. The CDR3 sequence is CASRLIGLAGGDEQFF. DNA for the CDR3: TGCGCCAGCAGGTTAATCGGACTAGCGGGAGGGGATGAGCAGTTCTTC.

This clone appeared a few times. The V gene is TRBV19, the J gene TRBJ1-1; D unclear. Germline V CDR1 and CDR2: LNHDA, SQIVND (reference sequence). The V gene lost 10 bases and the J gene lost 4 bases, with 16 bases spanning the gap. The CDR3 runs to 13 residues. CDR3 amino acids: CATQTPLGTEAFF. Written as DNA, the CDR3 is TGTGCCACTCAGACACCTTTGGGCACTGAAGCTTTCTTT.

This clone occurred a few times. The chain uses TRBV30 and TRBJ1-2; possible D gene TRBD1, 5 bases. There are 11 residues in the CDR3. The V and J ends lost 3 bases and 7 bases respectively, with 9 bases between them. Germline CDR1 is GTSNPN and CDR2 is SVGIG (reference sequence). Here the CDR3 DNA reads TGTGCCTGGAGGGGGCCCCTTGGCTACACCTTC. Amino acids: CAWRGPLGYTF.

V usage is TRBV9 and J usage is TRBJ2-2; 7 bases map to TRBD2. Germline-derived CDR1 and CDR2 are SGDLS and YYNGEE. This CDR3 comprises 15 residues. The V gene end was trimmed by 8 bases and the J gene end by 4 bases; junction bases not matched to a gene: 11. The CDR3 DNA reads TGTGCCAGTGGGGGGGACCCATCGGGCACCGGGGAGCTGTTTTTT. Protein: CASGGDPSGTGELFF. Based on the CDR3 plus reference TRBV9 and TRBJ2-2, the full variable domain is DSGVTQTPKHLITATGQRVTLRCSPRSGDLSVYWYQQSLDQGLQFLIQYYNGEERAKGNILERFSAQQFPDLHSELNLSSLELGDSALYFCASGGDPSGTGELFFGEGSRLTVL.

V usage is TRBV6-5 and J usage is TRBJ2-1; 11 bases are a match to TRBD1. This CDR3 comprises 16 residues. Germline loops: CDR1 MNHEY, CDR2 SVGAGI. With V trimmed by 4 bases and J by 3 bases, 5 bases remained unmatched. The CDR3, as DNA: TGTGCCAGCAGTTCCGGGACAGGGGGTGTCTACAATGAGCAGTTCTTC. Protein product: CASSSGTGGVYNEQFF.

There are a few counts of this clone. The CDR3 DNA reads as TGTGCCAGCAGCGTTGGTCGGCGATCGGACCGGGAGCTGTTTTTT. This codes for CASSVGRRSDRELFF. The chain combines TRBV9 with TRBJ2-2; no clear D gene. Germline CDR1 and CDR2: SGDLS and YYNGEE. V lost 2 bases, J lost 9 bases, and 17 bases lay in between. CDR3 length: 15 amino acids.

The genes are TRBV13 and TRBJ2-7; TRBD1 agrees at 8 bases. V dropped 5 bases and J dropped 0; count of bases not matched to a gene: 3. Germline lookup yields CDR1 PRHDT and CDR2 FYEKMQ (reference sequence). The CDR3 loop spans 14 amino acids. CDR3 loop: CASSPQGASYEQYF. CDR3 DNA: TGTGCCAGCAGCCCTCAGGGGGCCTCCTACGAGCAGTACTTC.

This clone was recorded only once. This chain links TRBV2 with TRBJ1-5; D remains unclear. CDR1 and CDR2 (germline): SNHLY, FYNNEI. There are 15 residues in the CDR3. V dropped 7 bases and J dropped 0 bases, with 13 bases sitting between them. The CDR3 DNA reads TGTGCCAGCATACTTGAAGTAGGTAGCAATCAGCCCCAGCATTTT. This gives the protein CASILEVGSNQPQHF.

V gene TRBV13 combines with J gene TRBJ2-7, with 11 bases aligning to TRBD1. Germline loops: CDR1 PRHDT, CDR2 FYEKMQ (reference sequence). This CDR3 contains 17 residues. The V segment lost 4 bases and the J segment 5 bases; nucleotides outside the gene matches: 13. The CDR3 region is CASSSVFRGQGGNEQYF. The CDR3 nucleotides read TGTGCCAGCAGCTCCGTTTTTAGGGGACAGGGGGGGAACGAGCAGTACTTC.

This clone was observed a few times. The chain couples TRBV5-4 to TRBJ2-3, with D uncertain. This CDR3 region has 15 residues. Germline-derived CDR1 and CDR2 are SGHNT and YYREEE (reference sequence). V was clipped by 0 bases and J by 6 bases, with 14 bases between them. The CDR3 DNA follows: TGTGCCAGCAGCTTGGCTTCAGCCTCACGTGATACGCAGTATTTT. Protein product: CASSLASASRDTQYF.

The count of this clone is one. V gene TRBV19 combines with J gene TRBJ2-3; D not resolved. CDR1 and CDR2 from the germline V gene are LNHDA and SQIVND (reference sequence). This CDR3 is 12 amino acids long. Trimming removed 8 bases from V and 5 bases from J, with 11 bases in between. The DNA for the CDR3 is TGTGCCAGTTCGGAGCGTGGAGATACGCAGTATTTT. Translation: CASSERGDTQYF.

This clone has only a few counts. In the same sample, other DNA sequences code for this CDR3. The genes are TRBV6-6 and TRBJ2-3; no firm D call. Per germline, CDR1 MNHNY and CDR2 SVGAGI (reference sequence). CDR3 length: 12 residues. V was trimmed by 6 bases and J by 6 bases, leaving 10 bases between them. The CDR3 is CASSYGPDTQYF. In DNA form, the CDR3 reads TGTGCCAGCAGCTACGGACCGGATACGCAGTATTTT.

The chain carries TRBV7-9 and TRBJ1-5; D is unclear. CDR3 size: 14 residues. Looked up from germline, CDR1 is SEHNR and CDR2 is FQNEAQ (reference sequence). Trimming pared 5 bases from V and 0 bases from J, leaving 8 bases between. CDR3 coding DNA: TGTGCCAGCAGCCAGTTTTATAGCAATCAGCCCCAGCATTTT. Protein: CASSQFYSNQPQHF.

In this sample, this clone turned up a few times. This chain connects TRBV4-2 to TRBJ2-2; tentatively, D is TRBD2 (6 bases). The CDR3 spans 19 residues. Per the germline V gene, CDR1 is LGHNA and CDR2 is YNFKEQ. Trimming removed 0 bases at V and 7 bases at J, with 24 bases between. The CDR3 DNA sequence: TGTGCCAGCAGCCAAGATCCAGCGGGCCGACTTAGGAGTATCGGGGAGCTGTTTTTT. Translated: CASSQDPAGRLRSIGELFF.

The chain joins TRBV10-1 to TRBJ2-1; tentative D call: TRBD2 (6 bases). Germline values: CDR1 WNHNN, CDR2 SYGVQD (reference sequence). This CDR3 contains 17 residues. V was shortened by 5 bases and J by 8 bases, with 25 bases between the two germline ends. The CDR3 here is CASSRLSGLMNVDEQFF. The CDR3 coding sequence is TGCGCCAGCAGTCGACTCTCGGGACTCATGAACGTGGATGAGCAGTTCTTC.

The sample holds a few counts of this clone. DNA for the CDR3: TGCGCCAGCAGCTTCGGGACGGAGAACACTGAAGCTTTCTTT. Translated, it gives CASSFGTENTEAFF. The chain is built from TRBV5-1 and TRBJ1-1; the D gene is possibly TRBD1 (5 bases). CDR1 is SGHRS and CDR2 is YFSETQ in the germline V gene. With 2 bases removed from V and 1 base from J, the gap between germline ends came to 9 bases. The length of the CDR3 is 14 residues.